Sequencing of this T cell receptor (beta chain) was carried out in a study of tumor-infiltrating lymphocytes in primary liver carcinoma. The CDR3 is 14 amino acids long, termini counted. CDR1 and CDR2 from the germline V gene are SGHAT and FQNNGV. Co-extraction of both nucleic acids (RNA and DNA) used roughly 20-33 mg of unsorted bulk tissue. Samples came from superior, inferior, lateral poles and tumor centre. Regarding the study as a whole: Tumors had a top-250-clone fraction that was significantly higher than blood (p = 0.039).

Details on this clonotype: The antigen is unknown. No conserved phenylalanine or tryptophan ends this CDR3, so it is likely a read error. The DNA is left out, because the CDR3 cannot be placed on it with certainty; the CDR3 is given as TCRdb lists it.

A constant-region primer served to make TCR beta cDNA from about 500 ng total RNA. Researchers made the TCR beta libraries by running three nested multiplex PCR rounds with slightly modified ARM-PCR. Running nine to ten cycles apiece, the first two PCR rounds relied on TRBV1-TRBV30 forward primers together with a C-beta reverse primer. Each CDR3 protein is one row after TCRdb ran MiXCR on the multiplex PCR reads. In the table there are some 30,000 distinct CDR3 sequences, around 80% of which are singletons. This chain joins TRBV11-2 and TRBJ1-1. The sequencing sample was made of liver tumor tissue from sampling region 5. Noted subset: tumor region T5, tumor centre. The source is a man aged 40-49 years with primary liver carcinoma and hepatitis B virus infection. This chain's CDR3 is CASSLTAFDTGALI.